There are many counts of the clone carrying this TCR beta chain. Its antigen is as yet unknown. The germline CDR1 and CDR2 sequences are MDHEN and SYDVKM. There are 13 residues in the CDR3. The ends were cut back, 7 bases at V and 10 bases at J, with 17 bases in the middle. 5'-RACE, quantitative and with molecular barcodes, yielded the TCR beta libraries. Each CDR3 protein gets one entry after TCRdb re-called the 5' RACE reads with MiXCR. The profile covers some 200,000 distinct CDR3 sequences, with 6% to 8% appearing a single time and 14% taken by the ten largest. This specimen belongs to a study of CD8 T cells in ankylosing spondylitis. General study points: Reportedly, significant enrichment of disease-linked clones occurred in matched ankylosing spondylitis synovial fluid. Clones that were linked to disease were CD8+ and were relatively rare in peripheral blood. Earlier literature documents some of the motif variants in reactive arthritis synovial fluid and blood. Ankylosing spondylitis blood seemed to carry a telltale TCR beta motif made of fewer than 10 highly homologous variants.

The sequence was obtained from a male donor with ankylosing spondylitis. The rearrangement links TRBV28 to TRBJ2-1; tentative D call: TRBD2 (5 bases). The material sequenced was blood, either unsorted or a sorted T cell fraction (not recorded which). CDR3 nucleotides: TGTGCCAGCAACCCAAAGGGCGGGTTAGAGCAGTTCTTC. Encoded protein: CASNPKGGLEQFF.